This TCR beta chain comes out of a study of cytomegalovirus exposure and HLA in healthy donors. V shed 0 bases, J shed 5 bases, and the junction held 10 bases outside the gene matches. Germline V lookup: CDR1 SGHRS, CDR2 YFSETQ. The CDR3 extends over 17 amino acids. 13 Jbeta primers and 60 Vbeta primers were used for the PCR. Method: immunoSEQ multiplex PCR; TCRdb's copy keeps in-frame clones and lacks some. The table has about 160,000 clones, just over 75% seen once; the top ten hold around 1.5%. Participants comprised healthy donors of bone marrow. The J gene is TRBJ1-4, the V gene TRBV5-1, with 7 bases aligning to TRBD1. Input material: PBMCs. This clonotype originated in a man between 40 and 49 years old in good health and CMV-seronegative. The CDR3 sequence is CASSLGRGDRENEKLFF. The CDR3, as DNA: TGCGCCAGCAGCTTGGGCCGTGGGGACAGAGAAAATGAAAAACTGTTTTTT.